This T cell receptor (beta chain) was identified during a study of regulatory T cells in long-lasting Graves disease. General observations from the study: TRBV28, TRBJ1-2 and TRBJ2-5 emerged as the favored segments in persistent disease. Newly diagnosed Graves' patients exceeded persistent ones in TCR diversity.

This clonotype was seen repeatedly, ten times or more. The target antigen is unknown. The time point was: persistent/refractory GD, antithyroid drugs over 5 years with positive TRAb. Scientists built the TCR library using RNA that was extracted from PBMCs. Building of the TCR beta libraries involved iRepertoire HTBI primers and Arm-PCR of CDR3 regions. TCRdb reprocessed the multiplex PCR reads via MiXCR and lists one record per CDR3 protein. The sample has 650,000 to 850,000 distinct CDR3 sequences, 25% to 35% seen once. CDR1 is LNHNV, CDR2 YYDKDF, per germline (reference sequence). This CDR3 contains 15 residues. V lost 1 base and J 1 base, leaving 10 bases between the germline ends.

The rearrangement joins TRBV15 to TRBJ2-5; D is unclear. The sequencing used peripheral blood mononuclear cells (PBMCs), collected when the disease was refractory, from a patient treated with antithyroid drugs. The receptor was derived from a female donor with Graves disease. The CDR3 nucleotides read TGTGCCACCAGCAGAGTAGGAGCCACCCAAGAGACCCAGTACTTC. This gives the protein CATSRVGATQETQYF.